The clone carrying this T cell receptor beta chain showed up just once. Produced via immunoSEQ multiplex PCR; TCRdb's table is partial and in-frame only. The repertoire has about 170,000 clones, around 92% of them found once; the top ten carry just over 2%. This specimen comes from a study of control samples from healthy donors and cancer patients. The CDR3 totals 15 residues. The trim removed 0 bases at V and 4 bases at J, leaving 5 bases unmatched. Germline V gene sequence: CDR1 LGHNA, CDR2 YNFKEQ. Sequenced input: blood. The sequence was obtained from a woman in her forties in good health. The V call is TRBV4-2, the J call TRBJ1-1; 7 positions agree with TRBD1. The CDR3 loop reads CASSQDRGGSTEAFF. Here the CDR3 DNA reads TGTGCCAGCAGCCAAGACAGGGGGGGGAGCACTGAAGCTTTCTTT.